These 13 T cell receptor beta chains share one sample of origin, sequenced in a study of beta chain features in type 1 diabetes. The investigators reverse transcribed all of the isolated RNA, so they sequenced expressed TCRB transcripts. Measured with immunoSEQ multiplex PCR; TCRdb has only the in-frame clones, and not every one. The sample consists of about 240,000 clones, 27% of them appearing once. The sequenced sample consisted of central memory CD4+ T cells from blood. These receptors came from a man between 25 and 39 years old in good health.

This clone was seen many times. The genes are TRBV6-5 and TRBJ2-7, with 9 positions matching TRBD2. V was pared by 2 bases and J by 5 bases, with 10 bases of the junction left unmatched. The CDR3 totals 16 residues. CDR1 and CDR2 (germline): MNHEY, SVGAGI. The CDR3 DNA reads TGTGCCAGCAGTTACACTTTTAGCGGGGGCACCCACGAGCAGTACTTC. Protein product: CASSYTFSGGTHEQYF.

This chain links TRBV6-5 with TRBJ1-2; the D gene is possibly TRBD1 (6 bases). Trimming pared 6 bases from V and 0 bases from J, leaving 14 bases between. The germline V gene has CDR1 MNHEY and CDR2 SVGAGI. The CDR3 runs 15 residues. The CDR3 is CASRPDRSPNYGYTF. The DNA of the CDR3 is TGTGCCAGCAGGCCCGACAGGTCACCTAACTATGGCTACACCTTC.

This clone was counted at least ten times. J is TRBJ1-5 and V is TRBV10-3, with TRBD1 identical over 9 bases. CDR3 length: 14 residues. The germline V gene encodes CDR1 ENHRY and CDR2 SYGVKD. V gave up 4 bases and J gave up 2 bases; unmatched junction bases: 0. In DNA, the CDR3 is TGTGCCATCAGTGGGACAGGGGGCAATCAGCCCCAGCATTTT. Residues: CAISGTGGNQPQHF.

J is TRBJ2-3 and V is TRBV5-8; TRBD2 agrees at 14 bases. Germline loops: CDR1 SGHTS, CDR2 YDEGEE. J gave up 0 bases and V 4 bases, and 7 bases lay outside the gene matches. CDR3 length: 18 amino acids. Here the CDR3 reads CASSQGTSGRASTDTQYF. CDR3 coding DNA: TGTGCCAGCAGCCAAGGGACTAGCGGGAGAGCTAGCACAGATACGCAGTATTTT.

CDR3 in amino acids: CASGSSTEDYGYTF. DNA of the CDR3: TGTGCCAGCGGATCATCGACAGAGGACTATGGCTACACCTTC. This rearrangement joins TRBV9 to TRBJ1-2; perhaps TRBD1 as D (5 bases). The CDR3 totals 14 residues. Trimming left V 7 bases short and J 3 bases short, with 16 bases between. Germline V gene data show CDR1 as SGDLS and CDR2 as YYNGEE.

The V and J genes are TRBV11-2 and TRBJ2-7, with TRBD1 as a possible D gene (7 bases). Trimming left V 1 base short and J 3 bases short, with 19 bases between. CDR1 SGHAT and CDR2 FQNNGV come from the germline V gene. The CDR3 consists of 17 residues. In DNA form, the CDR3 reads TGTGCCAGCAGCTTAGCCACGGGGCGGGACAGCCTCTACGAGCAGTACTTC. It is translated as CASSLATGRDSLYEQYF.

A few counts support this clone. The chain uses TRBV6-5 and TRBJ2-4, with D hard to call. V gave up 6 bases and J gave up 4 bases, with 16 bases separating them. The germline V gene encodes CDR1 MNHEY and CDR2 SVGAGI. The CDR3 consists of 15 residues. The CDR3: CASRPSRSLKNIQYF. The CDR3, as DNA: TGTGCCAGCAGGCCCTCCCGCAGCTTGAAAAACATTCAGTACTTC.

This clone turned up a few times. The V call is TRBV10-3, the J call TRBJ1-4; D not resolved. The CDR3 contains 13 residues. CDR1 and CDR2 from the germline V gene are ENHRY and SYGVKD. V lost 4 bases and J lost 6, with 9 bases in between. This chain's CDR3 is CAISAGSDEKLFF. The CDR3 region has the DNA TGTGCCATCAGTGCGGGGTCGGATGAAAAACTGTTTTTT.

Comment on this clone: Other DNA sequences in this specimen translate into the identical CDR3. As DNA, the CDR3 is TGCAGCGTTGGTGCTCACACAGATACGCAGTATTTT. This translates into CSVGAHTDTQYF. This chain joins TRBV29-1 and TRBJ2-3; no clear D gene. The CDR3 has 12 residues. The V gene's germline CDR1 is SQVTM and CDR2 ANQGSEA. V gave up 4 bases and J gave up 2 bases, with 7 bases separating them.

This chain links TRBV29-1 with TRBJ1-1, with TRBD1 as a possible D gene (6 bases). Germline values: CDR1 SQVTM, CDR2 ANQGSEA. The germline V and J ends were trimmed by 4 bases and 4 bases, with 10 bases remaining between them. The CDR3 spans 12 residues. CDR3 bases: TGCAGCGTTGCCGAAGGGGGCACTGAAGCTTTCTTT. Its translation: CSVAEGGTEAFF.

This clone was observed at least ten times. The chain recombines TRBV14 with TRBJ2-7; no reliable D call. Trimming removed 5 bases from V and 7 bases from J, with 15 bases in between. Germline CDR1 reads SGHDN; CDR2 reads FVKESK. The CDR3 is 13 residues long. The CDR3 DNA is TGTGCCAGCAGCTGGTACAGCCTCGGGGAGCAGTACTTC. It specifies CASSWYSLGEQYF.

J is TRBJ2-1 and V is TRBV5-1, with TRBD2 matching over 7 bases. Germline loops: CDR1 SGHRS, CDR2 YFSETQ. V shed 0 bases and J 3 bases; nucleotides not matched to a gene: 6. The CDR3 contains 16 residues. As DNA, the CDR3 is TGCGCCAGCAGCTTGGGAGGGGACTACCTCTACAATGAGCAGTTCTTC. The encoded protein is CASSLGGDYLYNEQFF.

The gene calls are TRBV2 and TRBJ2-3; 7 bases line up with TRBD1. This CDR3 spans 14 amino acids. After removal of 5 bases from V and 6 bases from J, the junction contained 8 bases not matched to a gene. Germline V gene sequence: CDR1 SNHLY, CDR2 FYNNEI. This CDR3 reads CASSPTGLGDTQYF. CDR3 nucleotide sequence: TGTGCCAGCAGTCCGACAGGGTTAGGGGATACGCAGTATTTT.